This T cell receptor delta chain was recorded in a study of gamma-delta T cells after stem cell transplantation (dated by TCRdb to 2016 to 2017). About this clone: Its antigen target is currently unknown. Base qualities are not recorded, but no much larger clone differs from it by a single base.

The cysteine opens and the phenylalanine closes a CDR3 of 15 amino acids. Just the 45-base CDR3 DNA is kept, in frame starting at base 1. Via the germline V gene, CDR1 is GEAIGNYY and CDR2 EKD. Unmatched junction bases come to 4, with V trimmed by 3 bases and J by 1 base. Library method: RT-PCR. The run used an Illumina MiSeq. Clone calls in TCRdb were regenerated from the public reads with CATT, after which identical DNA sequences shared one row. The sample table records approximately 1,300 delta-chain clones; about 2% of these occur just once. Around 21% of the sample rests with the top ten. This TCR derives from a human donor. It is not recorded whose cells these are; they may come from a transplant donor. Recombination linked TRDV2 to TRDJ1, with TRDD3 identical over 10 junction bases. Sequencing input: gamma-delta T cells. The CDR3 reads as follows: CACDGLGDRTDKLIF. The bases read TGTGCCTGTGACGGACTGGGGGATCGCACCGATAAACTCATCTTT.